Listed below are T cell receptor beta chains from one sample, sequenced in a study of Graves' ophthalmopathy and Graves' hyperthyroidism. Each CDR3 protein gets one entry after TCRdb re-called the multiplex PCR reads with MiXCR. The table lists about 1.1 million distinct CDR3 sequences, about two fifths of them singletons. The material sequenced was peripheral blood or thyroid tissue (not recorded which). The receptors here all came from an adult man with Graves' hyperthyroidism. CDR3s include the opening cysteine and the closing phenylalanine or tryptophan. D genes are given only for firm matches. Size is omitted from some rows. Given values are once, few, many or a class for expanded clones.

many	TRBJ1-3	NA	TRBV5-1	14	CASSLDGAGNTIYF	TGCGCCAGCAGCTTGGATGGGGCTGGAAACACCATATATTTT
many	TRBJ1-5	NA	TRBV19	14	CASSIDLLKQPQHF	TGTGCCAGTAGTATAGATCTATTAAAGCAGCCCCAGCATTTT
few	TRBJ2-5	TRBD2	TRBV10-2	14	CASSISGGREAQYF	TGCGCCAGCAGTATTAGCGGGGGGAGAGAGGCCCAGTACTTC
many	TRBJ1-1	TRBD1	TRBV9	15	CASSDDSGTEKGAFF	TGTGCCAGCAGTGACGACTCCGGGACAGAAAAGGGAGCTTTCTTT
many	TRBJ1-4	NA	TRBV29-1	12	CSVHGTNEKLFF	TGCAGCGTTCACGGAACTAATGAAAAACTGTTTTTT
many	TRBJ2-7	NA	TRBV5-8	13	CASSAMGIGEQYF	TGTGCCAGCAGCGCTATGGGGATAGGTGAGCAGTACTTC
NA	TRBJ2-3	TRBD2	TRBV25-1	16	CASSKSSGRWTDTQYF	TGTGCCAGCAGTAAATCTAGCGGGAGGTGGACAGATACGCAGTATTTT
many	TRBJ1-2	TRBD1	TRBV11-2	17	CASSLDGFTGANYGYTF	TGTGCCAGCAGCTTAGACGGGTTTACAGGGGCTAACTATGGCTACACCTTC
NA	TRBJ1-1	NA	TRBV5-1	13	CASGLGWNTEAFF	TGTGCCAGCGGCTTGGGATGGAACACTGAAGCTTTCTTT
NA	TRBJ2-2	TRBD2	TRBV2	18	CASSEIGIAGPNTGELFF	TGTGCCAGCAGTGAAATCGGGATAGCGGGACCGAACACCGGGGAGCTGTTTTTT
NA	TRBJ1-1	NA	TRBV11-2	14	CASSATRANTEAFF	TGTGCCAGCAGCGCAACTCGGGCGAACACTGAAGCTTTCTTT
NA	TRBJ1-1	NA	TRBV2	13	CASILEMNTEAFF	TGTGCCAGCATCCTTGAGATGAACACTGAAGCTTTCTTT
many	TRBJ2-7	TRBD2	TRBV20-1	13	CRATSGGAYEQYF	TGCAGGGCGACTAGCGGGGGAGCTTACGAGCAGTACTTC
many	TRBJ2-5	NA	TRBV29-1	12	CSVLLSSGTQYF	TGCAGCGTCTTACTTTCGTCGGGGACCCAGTACTTC
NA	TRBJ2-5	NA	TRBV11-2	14	CASRPNREGGTQYF	TGTGCCAGCAGACCTAACAGGGAAGGGGGGACCCAGTACTTC
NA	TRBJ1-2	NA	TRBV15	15	CATSRVSGEVTGYTF	TGTGCCACCAGCAGAGTGAGCGGGGAAGTCACTGGCTACACCTTC
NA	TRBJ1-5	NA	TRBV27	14	CASMAPGLNQPQHF	TGTGCCAGCATGGCGCCAGGACTCAATCAGCCCCAGCATTTT
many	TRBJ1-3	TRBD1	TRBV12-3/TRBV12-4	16	CASSQRDRVSGNTIYF	TGTGCCAGCAGCCAACGGGACAGGGTCTCTGGAAACACCATATATTTT
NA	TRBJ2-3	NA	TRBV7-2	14	CASRRGGGADTQYF	TGTGCCAGTAGACGTGGGGGTGGTGCAGATACGCAGTATTTT
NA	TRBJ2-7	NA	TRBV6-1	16	CAIRAGGQMHTYEQYF	TGTGCCATCAGGGCGGGTGGACAGATGCATACCTACGAGCAGTACTTC
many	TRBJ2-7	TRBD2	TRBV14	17	CASSQADRDYLEYEQYF	TGTGCCAGCAGCCAAGCGGACCGGGACTACCTTGAGTACGAGCAGTACTTC
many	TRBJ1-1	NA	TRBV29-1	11	CSTFGGPGAFF	TGCAGCACCTTCGGCGGGCCCGGAGCTTTCTTT
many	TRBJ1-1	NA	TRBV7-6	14	CASSLGSGGTEAFF	TGTGCCAGCAGCTTAGGATCCGGTGGCACTGAAGCTTTCTTT
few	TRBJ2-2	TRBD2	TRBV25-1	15	CASSLAGGFTGELFF	TGTGCCAGCAGTCTAGCGGGGGGATTCACCGGGGAGCTGTTTTTT
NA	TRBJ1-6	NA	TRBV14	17	CASSHPECARAPSALHF	TGTGCCAGCAGCCACCCCGAGTGTGCGAGGGCCCCATCAGCCCTCCACTTT
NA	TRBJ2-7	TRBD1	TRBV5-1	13	CASGTGFTYEQYF	TGCGCCAGCGGGACAGGGTTTACCTACGAGCAGTACTTC
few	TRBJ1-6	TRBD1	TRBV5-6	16	CASSLAGTGNNSPLHF	TGTGCCAGCAGCTTGGCTGGGACAGGGAATAATTCACCCCTCCACTTT
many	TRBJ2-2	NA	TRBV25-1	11	CACGYTGELFF	TGTGCCTGCGGCTACACCGGGGAGCTGTTTTTT